A single sample is the source of the 2 T cell receptor beta chains below, sequenced in a study of T cell responses to AZD1222 COVID-19 vaccine. The method was immunoSEQ multiplex PCR; TCRdb's version includes in-frame clones alone and lacks a portion of them. The sample shows 160,000 or so clones, under 95% of them seen only once. Sequenced here: peripheral blood, sampled 28 days after the second AZD1222 dose. These TCRs come from an adult who received the AZD1222 COVID-19 vaccine.

The chain joins TRBV5-4 to TRBJ1-1; the D gene is possibly TRBD1 (6 bases). The CDR3 sequence is 16 residues long. Germline assignment: CDR1 SGHNT and CDR2 YYREEE (reference sequence). The V and J ends lost 0 bases and 0 bases respectively, with 12 bases between them. The CDR3: CASSLGSGAMNTEAFF. The CDR3 bases are TGTGCCAGCAGCTTGGGGTCAGGGGCTATGAACACTGAAGCTTTCTTT.

Points on this clone: Other DNA sequences in the same sample also yield this CDR3. The rearrangement links TRBV5-1 to TRBJ1-2, with 9 bases aligning to TRBD1. The V gene end was trimmed by 2 bases and the J gene end by 8 bases; junction bases not matched to a gene: 4. In germline, CDR1 is SGHRS, CDR2 YFSETQ. The CDR3 contains 13 residues. The CDR3 DNA sequence: TGCGCCAGCAGCTTACAGGGGGCGCGGGGCTACACCTTC. It encodes CASSLQGARGYTF. The complete variable domain, with remaining parts taken from reference TRBV5-1 and TRBJ1-2, reads KAGVTQTPRYLIKTRGQQVTLSCSPISGHRSVSWYQQTPGQGLQFLFEYFSETQRNKGNFPGRFSGRQFSNSRSEMNVSTLELGDSALYLCASSLQGARGYTFGSGTRLTVV.